One and the same sample provided the 11 T cell receptor beta chains below, sequenced in a study of beta chain features in type 1 diabetes. Study results and caveats: Type 1 diabetes patients had moderately but significantly shorter TCRB CDR3s in all four CD4+ subsets.

The authors reverse transcribed all of the isolated RNA, so sequencing captured expressed TCRB transcripts. Method: immunoSEQ multiplex PCR; TCRdb's copy keeps in-frame clones and lacks some. The profile shows about 340,000 clones, around 9.3% of them singletons. Their cognate antigens are unknown. Sequenced: central memory CD4+ T cells from blood. Receptors originate from a young man with type 1 diabetes.

This clone was observed a few times. The chain uses TRBV7-9 and TRBJ1-2; 7 bases map to TRBD1. CDR1 is SEHNR, CDR2 FQNEAQ, per germline (reference sequence). V lost 8 bases and J lost 1; bases outside the gene matches: 10. This CDR3 has 15 residues. CDR3 in amino acids: CASAPGTEVNYGYTF. For the CDR3, the DNA is TGTGCCAGCGCCCCCGGGACAGAAGTTAACTATGGCTACACCTTC.

This clone was counted a few times. The chain uses TRBV19 and TRBJ2-7; D not certain. This CDR3 spans 15 amino acids. V was pared by 1 base and J by 0 bases, with 10 bases between. From germline, CDR1 is LNHDA and CDR2 SQIVND (reference sequence). DNA of the CDR3: TGTGCCAGTAGTATAGGATTAGGGCGCTCCTACGAGCAGTACTTC. This codes for CASSIGLGRSYEQYF. The whole variable domain, filled in from reference TRBV19 and TRBJ2-7, reads DGGITQSPKYLFRKEGQNVTLSCEQNLNHDAMYWYRQDPGQGLRLIYYSQIVNDFQKGDIAEGYSVSREKKESFPLTVTSAQKNPTAFYLCASSIGLGRSYEQYFGPGTRLTVT.

A few counts support this clone. The chain couples TRBV29-1 to TRBJ2-7; 10 nucleotides line up with TRBD1. This CDR3 spans 14 amino acids. J lost 3 bases, V lost 3 bases, and 5 bases had no gene match. The germline V gene has CDR1 SQVTM and CDR2 ANQGSEA. CDR3 protein: CSVDGDRGGYEQYF. The CDR3 coding sequence is TGCAGCGTTGATGGGGACAGGGGAGGCTACGAGCAGTACTTC.

Only a few counts were recorded for this clone. The CDR3 spells CASSRGEGQPQHF. DNA for the CDR3: TGTGCCAGCAGCCGAGGGGAAGGTCAGCCCCAGCATTTT. The genes are TRBV7-2 and TRBJ1-5; perhaps TRBD1 as D (5 bases). The length of the CDR3 is 13 residues. Germline lookup yields CDR1 SGHTA and CDR2 FQGNSA. Trimming left V 5 bases short and J 6 bases short, with 11 bases between.

This clone was seen a few times. The chain uses TRBV29-1 and TRBJ1-1, with 10 bases that match TRBD1. The CDR3 runs to 12 residues. Germline V CDR1 and CDR2: SQVTM, ANQGSEA. With 3 bases clipped from V and 9 bases from J, the junction kept 4 bases outside the gene matches. The CDR3 region has the DNA TGCAGCGTTGATCGGGACAGGGGTCAAGCTTTCTTT. Encoded protein: CSVDRDRGQAFF.

V is TRBV18 and J is TRBJ1-2, with 8 nucleotides matching TRBD1. J lost 0 bases, V lost 3 bases, and 12 bases had no gene match. The CDR3 totals 18 residues. Germline V CDR1 and CDR2: KGHSH, LQKENI. The CDR3 region is CASSPRGQVGPSNYGYTF. The DNA for the CDR3 is TGTGCCAGCTCACCGAGGGGACAGGTGGGGCCTTCTAACTATGGCTACACCTTC. Combining the CDR3 with reference TRBV18 and TRBJ1-2 gives the whole variable domain NAGVMQNPRHLVRRRGQEARLRCSPMKGHSHVYWYRQLPEEGLKFMVYLQKENIIDESGMPKERFSAEFPKEGPSILRIQQVVRGDSAAYFCASSPRGQVGPSNYGYTFGSGTRLTVV.

The chain recombines TRBV6-5 with TRBJ1-6, with D perhaps matching TRBD1 (6 bases). The germline gives CDR1 MNHEY, CDR2 SVGAGI. The CDR3 is 14 residues long. Trimming removed 5 bases from V and 11 bases from J, with 16 bases in between. The CDR3 DNA reads as TGTGCCAGCAGTCCTGGGGGCCGCGGGCCACCCCTCCACTTT. Protein sequence: CASSPGGRGPPLHF.

This clone was seen only a few times. The genes are TRBV5-6 and TRBJ2-7, with D perhaps matching TRBD1 (6 bases). The CDR3 extends over 13 amino acids. Germline loops: CDR1 SGHDT, CDR2 YYEEEE. The V gene lost 6 bases and the J gene lost 1 base, with 11 bases spanning the gap. The CDR3 region is CASTRTDSYEQYF. The CDR3 nucleotides read TGTGCCAGCACCCGGACAGATTCCTACGAGCAGTACTTC.

This clone was counted between two and nine times. Other DNA sequences within the sample encode an identical CDR3. The chain uses TRBV14 and TRBJ1-2, with 7 bases identical to TRBD1. CDR3 size: 13 residues. The V segment lost 4 bases and the J segment 2 bases; nucleotides outside the gene matches: 1. Germline CDR1 reads SGHDN; CDR2 reads FVKESK. The CDR3 nucleotides read TGTGCCAGCAGCCCGGACAGGAACTATGGCTACACCTTC. Residues: CASSPDRNYGYTF.

This clone has just one count. The chain combines TRBV4-3 with TRBJ2-5, with 8 bases identical to TRBD1. V gave up 1 base and J gave up 5 bases; unmatched junction bases: 6. The germline CDR1 and CDR2 sequences are LGHNA and YSLEER. The CDR3 runs 15 residues. The CDR3 nucleotides are TGCGCCAGCAGCCAAGGGCAGGGGGCCGGGGAGACCCAGTACTTC. Translation: CASSQGQGAGETQYF.

The gene calls are TRBV6-6 and TRBJ1-5; D perhaps matches TRBD1 (6 bases). The germline CDR1 and CDR2 sequences are MNHNY and SVGAGI (reference sequence). CDR3 length: 14 residues. The V gene lost 1 base and the J gene lost 5 bases, with 9 bases spanning the gap. The CDR3 DNA sequence: TGTGCCAGCAGTTACTGGGGGCGAGATCAGCCCCAGCATTTT. Its translation is CASSYWGRDQPQHF.